Described below is a single TCR beta chain sequence and its context. Its antigen is unidentified. This sample was included in a study of post-analysis software for immune sequencing data. Study in general: Secondary progressive, relapsing-remitting and progressive-relapsing multiple sclerosis were among the included disease courses. Study findings and constraints: Co-batched samples clustered tightly together by F measure. The study found TRBV5-6, TRBV5-1 and TRBV20-1 among five TRBV segments more frequent in patients than controls. Among multiple sclerosis patients, normalized Chao1 diversity was significantly below that of controls.

The V gene's germline CDR1 is SGHAT and CDR2 FQNNGV. This CDR3 has 12 amino acids. The V end lost 5 bases, the J end lost 5 bases, and 8 bases lay between the germline ends. Incorporated into the TCR beta cDNA libraries were unique molecular identifiers, which served to reduce PCR and sequencing biases. Some 450,000 cDNA molecules were recovered from an input of 1 to 10 million T cells. TCRdb fed the PCR reads into MiXCR, producing one record per CDR3 protein. The sample contains a few hundred thousand distinct CDR3 sequences, 35% to 45% of which appear only once. The source material was blood. The sequence was collected from a girl between 10 and 17 years old with multiple sclerosis. This chain links TRBV11-2 with TRBJ2-3; the D is unclear. The CDR3 sequence: CASSPFGDTQYF. As DNA, the CDR3 is TGTGCCAGCAGCCCTTTTGGAGATACGCAGTATTTT.